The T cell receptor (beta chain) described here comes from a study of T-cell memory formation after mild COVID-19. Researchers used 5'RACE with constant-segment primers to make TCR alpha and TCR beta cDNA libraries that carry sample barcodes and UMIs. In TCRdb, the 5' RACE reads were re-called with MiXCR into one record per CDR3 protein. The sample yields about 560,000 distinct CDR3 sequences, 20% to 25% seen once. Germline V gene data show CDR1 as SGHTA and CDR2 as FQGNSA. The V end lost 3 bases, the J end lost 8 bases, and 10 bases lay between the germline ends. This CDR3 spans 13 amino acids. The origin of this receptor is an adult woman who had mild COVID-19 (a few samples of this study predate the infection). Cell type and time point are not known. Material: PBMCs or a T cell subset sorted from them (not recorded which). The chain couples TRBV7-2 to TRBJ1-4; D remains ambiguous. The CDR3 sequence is CASSLLPEEKLFF. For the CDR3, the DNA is TGTGCCAGCAGCTTGCTTCCGGAGGAAAAACTGTTTTTT.